This passage covers 30 T cell receptor beta chains from one sample sequenced in a study of T-cell reconstitution after alpha-beta-depleted transplantation in children. TCRbeta library construction was performed incorporating unique molecular identifiers. One entry per CDR3 protein results from TCRdb running MiXCR on the PCR reads. Of about 22,000 distinct CDR3 sequences listed, about a tenth are singletons. Material: PBMCs from the stem cell graft donor, obtained from the stem cell graft. The receptors stem from a human donor who donated a stem cell graft to a child with chronic granulomatous disease.

This clonotype has only a few counts. The J gene is TRBJ1-4, the V gene TRBV3-1, with 7 bases fitting TRBD1. This CDR3 contains 18 residues. Germline V gene lookup returns CDR1 LGHDT and CDR2 YNNKEL (reference sequence). V shed 10 bases and J 7 bases; nucleotides not matched to a gene: 24. This CDR3 is CATSQDDLGTASFEKLFF. The CDR3 DNA is TGTGCCACCTCCCAAGACGACCTGGGGACAGCAAGCTTTGAAAAACTGTTTTTT.

This clonotype was recorded at least ten times. This chain connects TRBV10-3 to TRBJ1-1; TRBD1 matches 11 bases. Germline trimming cut 2 bases from V and 7 bases from J; bases unmatched to any gene: 6. CDR3 length: 15 residues. The V gene's germline CDR1 is ENHRY and CDR2 SYGVKD. The CDR3 DNA follows: TGTGCCATCAGTGAGCTTGGGGGACAGGGGGGTGAAGCTTTCTTT. Residues: CAISELGGQGGEAFF.

This clonotype was seen repeatedly, ten times or more. V and J are TRBV12-3 or TRBV12-4 and TRBJ1-4; TRBD1 matches 7 bases. This CDR3 is 15 amino acids long. V shed 3 bases, J shed 5 bases, and the junction held 6 bases outside the gene matches. CDR3 coding DNA: TGTGCCAGCAGTTTGGCAGGGGGGCCGAATGAAAAACTGTTTTTT. It specifies CASSLAGGPNEKLFF.

This clonotype has a count of ten or more. J is TRBJ1-2 and V is TRBV12-3 or TRBV12-4; tentatively, D is TRBD1 (5 bases). V gave up 2 bases and J gave up 14 bases, with 9 bases separating them. This CDR3 is 10 amino acids long. The CDR3 here is CASSLQGVTF. CDR3 sequence (DNA): TGTGCCAGCAGTTTACAGGGTGTAACCTTC.

This clonotype has a count of ten or more. The V and J genes are TRBV5-5 and TRBJ2-3; TRBD1 matches at 7 bases. Germline V CDR1 and CDR2: SGHKS, YYEKEE (reference sequence). CDR3 length: 13 amino acids. The J segment lost 6 bases and the V segment lost 6 bases, leaving 7 bases of the junction unmatched. CDR3 residues: CASNTGAWDTQYF. The CDR3 region has the DNA TGTGCCAGCAATACAGGGGCCTGGGATACGCAGTATTTT.

This clonotype was detected many times. CDR3 sequence: CASSGPPGGYGYTF. DNA for the CDR3: TGTGCCAGCAGCGGCCCACCTGGGGGCTATGGCTACACCTTC. This chain joins TRBV9 and TRBJ1-2; the D gene is possibly TRBD1 (5 bases). CDR1 and CDR2 (germline): SGDLS, YYNGEE. The V end lost 3 bases, the J end lost 4 bases, and 13 bases lay between the germline ends. CDR3 size: 14 residues.

In regard to this clonotype: This may be a read error: a much more frequent sequence differs by one nucleotide. The genes are TRBV4-2 and TRBJ1-5; a possible D gene is TRBD1 (6 bases). CDR1 and CDR2 (germline): LGHNA, YNFKEQ. Trimming took 8 bases from V and 1 from J, leaving 18 bases between them. This CDR3 contains 16 residues. CDR3 sequence: CASGTGPAPSNQPQHF. The CDR3 coding sequence is TGTGCCAGCGGCACAGGGCCTGCCCCGAGCAATCAGCCCCAGCATTTT.

This clonotype was recorded at least ten times. The chain is built from TRBV7-9 and TRBJ2-1, with 11 bases lining up with TRBD2. The V gene's germline CDR1 is SEHNR and CDR2 FQNEAQ (reference sequence). The CDR3 runs to 15 residues. Trimming took 2 bases from V and 6 from J; bases not matched to a gene: 3. In nucleotides, the CDR3 is TGTGCCAGCAGCTTATCACTAGCGGGGGTCAATGAGCAGTTCTTC. This translates into CASSLSLAGVNEQFF.

This clonotype occurred many times. V is TRBV27 and J is TRBJ2-1; 7 nucleotides align to TRBD1. This CDR3 is built from 17 residues. Germline-derived CDR1 and CDR2 are MNHEY and SMNVEV (reference sequence). The junction had 8 bases not matched to a gene; V was cut back by 2 bases and J by 1 base. This CDR3 is CASSLQGQASSYNEQFF. The CDR3 nucleotides read TGTGCCAGCAGTTTACAAGGACAGGCTAGTTCCTACAATGAGCAGTTCTTC.

There are many counts of this clonotype. The V gene is TRBV15, the J gene TRBJ1-6, with TRBD1 as a possible D gene (5 bases). Per the germline V gene, CDR1 is LNHNV and CDR2 is YYDKDF (reference sequence). Trimming removed 5 bases from V and 8 bases from J, with 13 bases in between. The CDR3 is 14 residues long. CDR3 in amino acids: CATSDPGHYSPLHF. The CDR3 DNA reads TGTGCCACCAGCGATCCCGGACACTATTCACCCCTCCACTTT.

This clonotype was seen repeatedly, ten times or more. This CDR3 is CASRVIDTHEQYF. As DNA, the CDR3 is TGTGCCAGCAGAGTCATTGACACCCACGAGCAGTACTTC. This chain joins TRBV27 and TRBJ2-7; no definite D call. V was clipped by 6 bases and J by 5 bases, with 14 bases between them. CDR1 is MNHEY and CDR2 is SMNVEV in the germline V gene (reference sequence). The CDR3 covers 13 residues.

V usage is TRBV4-1 and J usage is TRBJ2-4; D call uncertain. The CDR3 extends over 18 amino acids. The germline V gene has CDR1 MGHRA and CDR2 YSYEKL. V lost 5 bases, J lost 0 bases, and 20 bases lay in between. CDR3 bases: TGCGCCAGCAGCTTCCAGGCGCCTAACACACTAGCCAAAAACATTCAGTACTTC. Protein sequence: CASSFQAPNTLAKNIQYF.

This clonotype was counted only a few times. The CDR3: CASHTGGSTDTQYF. CDR3 DNA: TGTGCCAGCCACACCGGAGGAAGCACAGATACGCAGTATTTT. V is TRBV12-3 or TRBV12-4 and J is TRBJ2-3; D might be TRBD2 (5 bases). This CDR3 has 14 amino acids. Trimming shortened V by 8 bases and J by 0 bases, and 12 bases separated the two germline ends.

The chain carries TRBV20-1 and TRBJ2-7, with 7 bases aligning to TRBD1. V shed 1 base, J shed 2 bases, and the junction held 5 bases outside the gene matches. CDR3 length: 14 residues. CDR1 is DFQATT and CDR2 is SNEGSKA in the germline V gene (reference sequence). The CDR3 DNA sequence: TGCAGTGCTAGAGCGGGGACAGTTCCCTACGAGCAGTACTTC. This encodes CSARAGTVPYEQYF.

Ten or more counts support this clonotype. V usage is TRBV5-1 and J usage is TRBJ2-2; D could derive from TRBD1 or TRBD2 (5 bases each). V dropped 0 bases and J dropped 7 bases, with 10 bases sitting between them. Germline CDR1 reads SGHRS; CDR2 reads YFSETQ. This CDR3 has 14 amino acids. The CDR3: CASSLEWGFGELFF. CDR3 DNA sequence: TGCGCCAGCAGCTTGGAATGGGGGTTCGGGGAGCTGTTTTTT. Variable domain in full (rest from reference TRBV5-1 and TRBJ2-2): KAGVTQTPRYLIKTRGQQVTLSCSPISGHRSVSWYQQTPGQGLQFLFEYFSETQRNKGNFPGRFSGRQFSNSRSEMNVSTLELGDSALYLCASSLEWGFGELFFGEGSRLTVL.

In this sample, this clonotype turned up many times. At one boundary the junction diverges from the germline segment, which might be a read error. The chain links TRBV20-1 to TRBJ1-3, with unresolved D. The CDR3 has 12 residues. Per germline, CDR1 DFQATT and CDR2 SNEGSKA (reference sequence). CDR3 sequence: CSQRSSGNTIYF. For the CDR3, the DNA is TGTTCACAGAGGAGCTCTGGAAACACCATATATTTT.

This clonotype was seen ten or more times. The V gene is TRBV15, the J gene TRBJ2-7, with 8 bases aligning to TRBD1. This CDR3 has 15 amino acids. Germline CDR1 reads LNHNV; CDR2 reads YYDKDF (reference sequence). V shed 1 base and J 6 bases; nucleotides not matched to a gene: 8. For the CDR3, the DNA is TGTGCCACCAGCAGAGCCGGGACAGGACCCCTCGAGCAGTACTTC. Translating gives CATSRAGTGPLEQYF.

This clonotype was observed many times. In nucleotides, the CDR3 is TGTGCCAGCAGTTCGGGACCTGCAACTGAAGCTTTCTTT. It translates to CASSSGPATEAFF. The V and J genes are TRBV12-3 or TRBV12-4 and TRBJ1-1; tentatively, D is TRBD1 (5 bases). The CDR3 extends over 13 amino acids. V was clipped by 4 bases and J by 5 bases, with 11 bases between them.

This chain connects TRBV12-3 or TRBV12-4 to TRBJ2-3; D is unresolved. The CDR3 is 11 residues long. V lost 6 bases and J lost 6, with 7 bases in between. As DNA, the CDR3 is TGTGCCAGCAGCCCCAGGGATACGCAGTATTTT. This gives the protein CASSPRDTQYF.

With respect to this clonotype: Since a much larger clone is just one base distant, this may be a read error. V gene TRBV3-1 combines with J gene TRBJ1-3; 8 bases line up with TRBD1. CDR1 and CDR2 from the germline V gene are LGHDT and YNNKEL (reference sequence). The CDR3 runs 18 residues. CDR3 in amino acids: CTSRPPDWTGYFGNTIYF. DNA for the CDR3: TGTACCAGCAGACCACCTGACTGGACAGGGTATTTCGGAAACACCATATATTTT.

This clonotype was recorded many times. The rearrangement joins TRBV10-2 to TRBJ2-7; D is ambiguous. Germline V gene sequence: CDR1 WSHSY, CDR2 SAAADI. Trimming took off 4 bases at V and 5 bases at J, with 9 bases between the two ends. CDR3 length: 12 residues. The CDR3 spells CASSGAFHEQYF. In DNA form, the CDR3 reads TGCGCCAGCAGTGGAGCTTTCCACGAGCAGTACTTC.

This clonotype has at least ten counts. This chain joins TRBV15 and TRBJ2-2; 13 positions agree with TRBD2. Trimming removed 5 bases from V and 6 bases from J; junction bases left unmatched: 12. Germline V gives CDR1 LNHNV, CDR2 YYDKDF (reference sequence). The CDR3 has 18 amino acids. DNA of the CDR3: TGTGCCACCAGCCACTCCACTAGCGGGAGGGCCGCCTCCGGGGAGCTGTTTTTT. Translated, it gives CATSHSTSGRAASGELFF.

At least ten counts were recorded for this clonotype. The chain couples TRBV28 to TRBJ2-1, with TRBD1 identical over 10 bases. This CDR3 contains 14 residues. CDR1 and CDR2 (germline): MDHEN, SYDVKM. The V segment lost 2 bases and the J segment 8 bases; nucleotides outside the gene matches: 3. CDR3 region: CASSLRDRGHEQFF. CDR3 sequence (DNA): TGTGCCAGCAGTTTAAGGGACAGGGGCCATGAGCAGTTCTTC.

At least ten counts were recorded for this clonotype. The chain recombines TRBV15 with TRBJ2-1, with D hard to call. Trimming shortened V by 0 bases and J by 10 bases, and 13 bases separated the two germline ends. Germline CDR1 and CDR2: LNHNV and YYDKDF (reference sequence). The CDR3 is 14 amino acids. The CDR3 DNA follows: TGTGCCACCAGCAGAGATGCCCGGTACGGGGAGCAGTTCTTC. Protein product: CATSRDARYGEQFF. The whole variable domain, remainder taken from reference TRBV15 and TRBJ2-1, is DAMVIQNPRYQVTQFGKPVTLSCSQTLNHNVMYWYQQKSSQAPKLLFHYYDKDFNNEADTPDNFQSRRPNTSFCFLDIRSPGLGDTAMYLCATSRDARYGEQFFGPGTRLTVL.

This clonotype has at least ten counts. This chain links TRBV15 with TRBJ2-1; TRBD1 agrees at 9 bases. Germline V gives CDR1 LNHNV, CDR2 YYDKDF (reference sequence). This CDR3 has 21 amino acids. V shed 0 bases, J shed 7 bases, and the junction held 22 bases outside the gene matches. The DNA for the CDR3 is TGTGCCACCAGCAGAGAATTTCGGACAGGGGAGATTCCCCGGTGGTGGAATGAGCAGTTCTTC. Amino acid sequence: CATSREFRTGEIPRWWNEQFF.

The chain joins TRBV20-1 to TRBJ2-1; the D gene is possibly TRBD2 (5 bases). The CDR3 totals 15 residues. The germline V gene encodes CDR1 DFQATT and CDR2 SNEGSKA (reference sequence). V was pared by 1 base and J by 8 bases, with 18 bases between. This chain's CDR3 is CSARGGGGVVDEQFF. The CDR3 DNA reads as TGCAGTGCTAGAGGAGGCGGAGGCGTGGTGGATGAGCAGTTCTTC.

A remark on this clonotype: One end of the junction is discordant with germline, which a read error may explain. This chain joins TRBV29-1 and TRBJ1-1; D not certain. The germline gives CDR1 SQVTM, CDR2 ANQGSEA. The CDR3 sequence is 13 residues long. CDR3 region: CSVGRLMNTEAFF. The CDR3 coding sequence is TGCAGCGTTGGGCGACTGATGAACACTGAAGCTTTCTTC.

This chain connects TRBV24-1 to TRBJ2-7; D perhaps matches TRBD1 (7 bases). Germline V gene data show CDR1 as KGHDR and CDR2 as SFDVKD. The CDR3 extends over 16 amino acids. Trimming stripped 3 bases from V and 3 bases from J, with 17 bases between. As DNA, the CDR3 is TGTGCCACCAGTGATAACCAGGGGGGAAGGATCTACGAGCAGTACTTC. As protein: CATSDNQGGRIYEQYF.

V usage is TRBV12-3 or TRBV12-4 and J usage is TRBJ2-3, with D possibly TRBD1 on 6 matching bases. The CDR3 runs to 14 residues. V was cut by 7 bases and J by 4 bases, with 15 bases left in between. The CDR3 region is CASTPGHSADTQYF. CDR3 DNA: TGTGCCAGCACCCCGGGACACTCGGCAGATACGCAGTATTTT.

This clonotype was detected many times. The chain combines TRBV12-3 or TRBV12-4 with TRBJ2-1, with D hard to call. V was cut by 3 bases and J by 7 bases, with 13 bases left in between. This CDR3 comprises 14 residues. The CDR3 DNA follows: TGTGCCAGCAGTTTTGTACCTCACGCGAATGAGCAGTTCTTC. Translating gives CASSFVPHANEQFF.